Listed here are 17 T cell receptor beta chains from one sample, sequenced in a study of blood T cell repertoires in COVID-19. Sequencing was performed with immunoSEQ multiplex PCR; in TCRdb, only in-frame clones are kept and a portion is missing. The top ten clones hold roughly 5% of a sample with fewer than 350,000 clones, about 89% of them seen once. The source material was PBMCs or T cells enriched from blood (not recorded which). The receptors stem from a man aged 60-69 years who had recovered from COVID-19.

J is TRBJ1-3 and V is TRBV6-5; 7 bases map to TRBD1. Trimming removed 6 bases from V and 2 bases from J; junction bases left unmatched: 4. This CDR3 contains 14 residues. Germline V gives CDR1 MNHEY, CDR2 SVGAGI. The CDR3 nucleotides are TGTGCCAGCAGCCTACAGGGGCCTGGAAACACCATATATTTT. It is translated as CASSLQGPGNTIYF.

The chain carries TRBV11-3 and TRBJ2-3, with TRBD1 identical over 8 bases. Germline-derived CDR1 and CDR2 are SGHNT and YENEEA. CDR3 length: 14 residues. The ends lost 3 bases at V and 4 bases at J; junction bases unmatched: 3. CDR3 in DNA: TGTGCCAGCAGCTTCCAGGGGGCATCAGATACGCAGTATTTT. Translation: CASSFQGASDTQYF.

This chain uses TRBV5-1 with TRBJ1-1; no clear D gene. The CDR3 consists of 11 residues. CDR1 is SGHRS and CDR2 is YFSETQ in the germline V gene. The V end lost 0 bases, the J end lost 8 bases, and 5 bases lay between the germline ends. The CDR3 nucleotides are TGCGCCAGCAGCTTGGGGCGGGAAGCTTTCTTT. It yields the protein CASSLGREAFF. Full variable domain (remainder filled in from reference TRBV5-1 and TRBJ1-1): KAGVTQTPRYLIKTRGQQVTLSCSPISGHRSVSWYQQTPGQGLQFLFEYFSETQRNKGNFPGRFSGRQFSNSRSEMNVSTLELGDSALYLCASSLGREAFFGQGTRLTVV.

This sequence joins TRBV7-2 and TRBJ2-1; perhaps TRBD2 as D (6 bases). Germline CDR1 and CDR2: SGHTA and FQGNSA. V lost 2 bases to trimming and J lost 0 bases, with 17 bases between them. The CDR3 sequence is 18 residues long. The CDR3 sequence is CASSLRRLAASSYNEQFF. CDR3 bases: TGTGCCAGCAGCTTAAGGAGGTTAGCGGCGAGCTCCTACAATGAGCAGTTCTTC. Complete variable domain (other parts from reference TRBV7-2 and TRBJ2-1): GAGVSQSPSNKVTEKGKDVELRCDPISGHTALYWYRQSLGQGLEFLIYFQGNSAPDKSGLPSDRFSAERTGGSVSTLTIQRTQQEDSAVYLCASSLRRLAASSYNEQFFGPGTRLTVL.

The chain couples TRBV30 to TRBJ1-5, with D unclear. The CDR3 spans 14 residues. V lost 0 bases and J lost 4, with 10 bases in between. Germline V gene data show CDR1 as GTSNPN and CDR2 as SVGIG (reference sequence). The CDR3 reads CAWSVSEVNQPQHF. Here the CDR3 DNA reads TGTGCCTGGAGTGTATCCGAGGTGAATCAGCCCCAGCATTTT.

The V and J genes are TRBV6-5 and TRBJ1-2; tentative D call: TRBD1 (6 bases). V was clipped by 0 bases and J by 1 base, with 9 bases between them. Per germline, CDR1 MNHEY and CDR2 SVGAGI. The CDR3 covers 15 residues. The DNA of the CDR3 is TGTGCCAGCAGTTACTCGGGGGGGCGTAACTATGGCTACACCTTC. Protein sequence: CASSYSGGRNYGYTF.

The chain joins TRBV11-2 to TRBJ2-1; 7 nucleotides agree with TRBD2. Per the germline V gene, CDR1 is SGHAT and CDR2 is FQNNGV. V shed 1 base and J 9 bases; nucleotides not matched to a gene: 9. This CDR3 spans 15 amino acids. CDR3 region: CASSLGTRRSAEQFF. CDR3 nucleotide sequence: TGTGCCAGCAGCTTAGGGACTAGAAGGTCCGCTGAGCAGTTCTTC.

V is TRBV2 and J is TRBJ1-1; TRBD1 might be the D (6 bases). CDR3 length: 14 amino acids. V lost 4 bases to trimming and J lost 4 bases, with 13 bases between them. Germline lookup yields CDR1 SNHLY and CDR2 FYNNEI. DNA for the CDR3: TGTGCCAGCAGTGCCAACGGACAGTTCACTGAAGCTTTCTTT. It yields the protein CASSANGQFTEAFF. Complete variable domain (other parts from reference TRBV2 and TRBJ1-1): EPEVTQTPSHQVTQMGQEVILRCVPISNHLYFYWYRQILGQKVEFLVSFYNNEISEKSEIFDDQFSVERPDGSNFTLKIRSTKLEDSAMYFCASSANGQFTEAFFGQGTRLTVV.

The V call is TRBV5-6, the J call TRBJ1-5, with D maybe TRBD1 (5 bases). The CDR3 length is 15 residues. Trimming left V 0 bases short and J 0 bases short, with 7 bases between. The germline V gene encodes CDR1 SGHDT and CDR2 YYEEEE. The CDR3 DNA reads as TGTGCCAGCAGCTTGGAGGGGCGTAGCAATCAGCCCCAGCATTTT. Translation: CASSLEGRSNQPQHF. Filled out from reference TRBV5-6 and TRBJ1-5, the complete variable domain reads DAGVTQSPTHLIKTRGQQVTLRCSPKSGHDTVSWYQQALGQGPQFIFQYYEEEERQRGNFPDRFSGHQFPNYSSELNVNALLLGDSALYLCASSLEGRSNQPQHFGDGTRLSIL.

The chain has TRBV5-1 and TRBJ2-2, with 10 bases fitting TRBD2. V trimming: 2 bases; J trimming: 7 bases; junction bases outside the gene matches: 5. Germline CDR1 SGHRS, CDR2 YFSETQ. This CDR3 is built from 15 residues. CDR3 sequence (DNA): TGCGCCAGCAGCTTTGGGACTAGCGTCATCGGGGAGCTGTTTTTT. This gives the protein CASSFGTSVIGELFF. Filled out from reference TRBV5-1 and TRBJ2-2, the complete variable domain reads KAGVTQTPRYLIKTRGQQVTLSCSPISGHRSVSWYQQTPGQGLQFLFEYFSETQRNKGNFPGRFSGRQFSNSRSEMNVSTLELGDSALYLCASSFGTSVIGELFFGEGSRLTVL.

The CDR3 spells CASSTMTGGKLYEQYF. CDR3 nucleotide sequence: TGTGCCAGTAGTACAATGACAGGGGGAAAGCTCTACGAGCAGTACTTC. The chain has TRBV19 and TRBJ2-7; TRBD1 matches at 9 bases. J was trimmed by 3 bases and V by 4 bases; bases with no gene match: 10. The CDR3 consists of 16 residues. Germline-derived CDR1 and CDR2 are LNHDA and SQIVND (reference sequence).

The V gene is TRBV6-5, the J gene TRBJ1-1; D not certain. The CDR3 extends over 15 amino acids. Trimming removed 0 bases from V and 2 bases from J, with 10 bases in between. Per the germline V gene, CDR1 is MNHEY and CDR2 is SVGAGI. CDR3 coding DNA: TGTGCCAGCAGTTACTCCCGCCAGGCTAACACTGAAGCTTTCTTT. Its protein is CASSYSRQANTEAFF.

CDR3 sequence (DNA): TGTGCCAGCAGCTTTAAGGGGGCGCCCGAGCAGTACTTC. This sequence encodes CASSFKGAPEQYF. The chain links TRBV7-2 to TRBJ2-7; TRBD1 matches at 7 bases. The V gene's germline CDR1 is SGHTA and CDR2 FQGNSA. CDR3 length: 13 residues. V shed 3 bases, J shed 6 bases, and the junction held 5 bases outside the gene matches.

The V and J genes are TRBV11-2 and TRBJ2-1; TRBD2 matches 9 bases. Trimming removed 3 bases from V and 10 bases from J; junction bases left unmatched: 7. This CDR3 has 14 amino acids. Germline V gene sequence: CDR1 SGHAT, CDR2 FQNNGV. The CDR3 DNA reads TGTGCCAGCAGCTTGCTAGCGGGAAAGGTAGAGCAGTTCTTC. The encoded protein is CASSLLAGKVEQFF.

The chain joins TRBV7-2 to TRBJ2-1, with TRBD1 matching over 7 bases. The V and J ends lost 5 bases and 1 base, in that order; junction bases with no gene match: 5. In germline, CDR1 is SGHTA, CDR2 FQGNSA. The CDR3 is 15 residues long. The CDR3 region has the DNA TGTGCCAGCAGCGAAACAGGGGATTCCTACAATGAGCAGTTCTTC. This sequence encodes CASSETGDSYNEQFF.

V is TRBV28 and J is TRBJ1-2; D gene ambiguous. CDR1 is MDHEN and CDR2 is SYDVKM in the germline V gene. Trimming removed 2 bases from V and 3 bases from J, with 7 bases in between. This CDR3 comprises 13 residues. As DNA, the CDR3 is TGTGCCAGCAGTTTACCAGAATACTATGGCTACACCTTC. This encodes CASSLPEYYGYTF.

The rearrangement joins TRBV18 to TRBJ2-1, with TRBD1 matching over 10 bases. The CDR3 loop spans 15 amino acids. CDR1 KGHSH and CDR2 LQKENI come from the germline V gene. V was clipped by 6 bases and J by 7 bases; unmatched bases: 9. Written as DNA, the CDR3 is TGTGCCAGCTCGCGACCGGGACAGGGGTTTAATGAGCAGTTCTTC. It is translated as CASSRPGQGFNEQFF.